This is a list of T cell receptor beta chains from one sample in a study of blood T cell repertoires in COVID-19. TCRdb's copy holds only in-frame clones and misses some; the assay was immunoSEQ multiplex PCR. This sample yields roughly 49,000 clones, of which around 82% are seen a single time; less than 7% belongs to the top ten. Source material: peripheral blood. All receptors come from a woman of 80 years or more with acute or convalescent COVID-19. Both conserved end residues are part of each CDR3. A D gene is named only where the DNA matches it firmly. Rows may omit the clone size; those that give it use once, few, many or a size class.

TRBV5-6	TRBD1	TRBJ2-7	.	CASRGTGQSYEQYF	TGTGCCAGCAGAGGGACAGGGCAATCCTACGAGCAGTACTTC
TRBV4-1	TRBD1	TRBJ1-6	.	CASRPDRGRENSPLHF	TGCGCCAGCAGACCTGACAGGGGGCGAGAAAATTCACCCCTCCACTTT
TRBV19	.	TRBJ2-7	.	CASSIDGGHSSYEQYF	TGTGCCAGTAGTATAGATGGGGGACACTCGTCCTACGAGCAGTACTTC
TRBV3-1/TRBV3-2	.	TRBJ1-1	.	CASSRGNLNTEAFF	TGTGCCAGCAGCCGCGGGAATTTGAACACTGAAGCTTTCTTT
TRBV27	TRBD1	TRBJ2-3	.	CASSPLGDRVSDTQYF	TGTGCCAGCAGTCCGCTTGGGGACAGGGTCTCCGATACGCAGTATTTT
TRBV7-6	TRBD1	TRBJ1-5	.	CASSLGGTGDQPQHF	TGTGCCAGCAGCTTAGGGGGGACAGGGGACCAGCCCCAGCATTTT
TRBV7-8	.	TRBJ1-4	.	CASSRGGPLNEKLFF	TGTGCCAGCAGCAGGGGGGGGCCCCTTAATGAAAAACTGTTTTTT
TRBV6-6	TRBD1	TRBJ1-5	once	CASNPDRGLLQPQHF	TGTGCCAGCAACCCAGACAGGGGGCTTTTGCAGCCCCAGCATTTT
TRBV6-5	TRBD1	TRBJ2-2	.	CASSRQGGSGELFF	TGTGCCAGCAGTCGACAGGGTGGTTCCGGGGAGCTGTTTTTT
TRBV12-5	TRBD1	TRBJ1-4	.	CASATTGVKTTNEKLFF	TGTGCTAGTGCTACGACAGGGGTAAAGACAACTAATGAAAAACTGTTTTTT
TRBV5-8	TRBD2	TRBJ2-1	.	CASSRGTSGGANEQFF	TGTGCCAGCAGCCGAGGGACTAGCGGGGGGGCCAATGAGCAGTTCTTC
TRBV19	TRBD1	TRBJ2-2	.	CASSKATGVTGELFF	TGTGCCAGTAGTAAGGCGACAGGGGTCACCGGGGAGCTGTTTTTT
TRBV2	.	TRBJ2-1	.	CASSVSLANEQFF	TGTGCCAGCAGTGTGAGTCTAGCCAATGAGCAGTTCTTC
TRBV11-3	TRBD1	TRBJ1-6	.	CASSGQGRGSPLHF	TGTGCCAGCAGCGGACAGGGTCGTGGCTCACCCCTCCACTTT
TRBV5-1	TRBD1	TRBJ1-3	.	CASSSSRDRGQGNTIYF	TGCGCCAGCAGCTCGTCCCGGGACAGGGGGCAAGGAAACACCATATATTTT
TRBV28	TRBD1	TRBJ1-6	.	CASSIDTGGSYNSPLHF	TGTGCCAGCAGTATCGATACAGGGGGCTCCTATAATTCACCCCTCCACTTT
TRBV19	.	TRBJ1-1	.	CASSIFWAANTEAFF	TGTGCCAGTAGTATATTTTGGGCAGCCAACACTGAAGCTTTCTTT
TRBV19	.	TRBJ2-3	.	CASSKWGFTDTQYF	TGTGCCAGTAGTAAGTGGGGCTTCACAGATACGCAGTATTTT
TRBV3-1/TRBV3-2	.	TRBJ2-7	.	CASSQMAREYEQYF	TGTGCCAGCAGCCAGATGGCTCGGGAGTACGAGCAGTACTTC
TRBV5-1	.	TRBJ1-2	.	CASSLDAGRNYGYTF	TGCGCCAGCAGCTTGGACGCAGGGAGGAACTATGGCTACACCTTC
TRBV6-5	TRBD1	TRBJ1-1	few	CASSSYRDSEAFF	TGTGCCAGCAGTTCGTACCGGGACAGCGAAGCTTTCTTT
TRBV14	.	TRBJ1-2	.	CASSQNRIANYGYTF	TGTGCCAGCAGCCAGAACAGGATAGCTAACTATGGCTACACCTTC
TRBV19	TRBD2	TRBJ2-4	.	CASSIPTSGALLAKNIQYF	TGTGCCAGTAGTATCCCGACTAGCGGGGCACTTCTAGCCAAAAACATTCAGTACTTC
TRBV12-3/TRBV12-4	.	TRBJ1-5	.	CASSLRDYQPQHF	TGTGCCAGCAGTTTAAGAGATTATCAGCCCCAGCATTTT
TRBV25-1	.	TRBJ1-2	.	CASSEIRGLDGYTF	TGTGCCAGCAGTGAGATCAGGGGTTTAGATGGCTACACCTTC
TRBV9	TRBD2	TRBJ2-1	.	CASSVEESGGPDEQFF	TGTGCCAGCAGCGTAGAGGAAAGCGGGGGCCCGGATGAGCAGTTCTTC
TRBV10-2	.	TRBJ2-1	.	CASSYDREVRNEQFF	TGCGCCAGCAGCTACGACAGGGAGGTTAGAAATGAGCAGTTCTTC
TRBV7-8	TRBD2	TRBJ2-3	.	CATKVLAGSSDTQYF	TGTGCCACCAAAGTACTAGCGGGGAGTTCAGATACGCAGTATTTT
TRBV10-1	.	TRBJ2-3	.	CASSESKTASTDTQYF	TGCGCCAGCAGTGAGTCCAAGACAGCAAGCACAGATACGCAGTATTTT
TRBV2	.	TRBJ1-5	.	CASSEGPLEAQPQHF	TGTGCCAGCAGTGAGGGGCCGCTCGAGGCCCAGCCCCAGCATTTT
TRBV5-1	.	TRBJ1-3	.	CASSLATGSSGNTIYF	TGCGCCAGCAGCTTGGCCACGGGGAGCTCTGGAAACACCATATATTTT
TRBV5-1	.	TRBJ1-2	.	CASSLEVGANYGYTF	TGCGCCAGCAGCTTGGAGGTAGGAGCTAACTATGGCTACACCTTC
TRBV7-9	.	TRBJ1-4	.	CASSLGQTNEKLFF	TGTGCCAGCAGCTTAGGACAGACTAATGAAAAACTGTTTTTT
TRBV18	TRBD1	TRBJ2-1	.	CASSNPTGTGGYNEQFF	TGTGCCAGCTCAAACCCGACCGGGACAGGGGGCTACAATGAGCAGTTCTTC
TRBV5-1	TRBD1	TRBJ2-7	.	CASSPLDRADGEQYF	TGCGCCAGCAGCCCCCTCGACAGGGCAGACGGCGAGCAGTACTTC
TRBV16	.	TRBJ1-1	once	CASYRNTEAFF	TGTGCCAGTTACAGGAACACTGAAGCTTTCTTT
TRBV2	TRBD1	TRBJ1-4	.	CASSARTGTNEKLFF	TGTGCCAGCAGTGCCCGGACAGGGACTAATGAAAAACTGTTTTTT
TRBV3-1/TRBV3-2	.	TRBJ2-5	.	CASSQWDLETQYF	TGTGCCAGCAGCCAATGGGACTTAGAGACCCAGTACTTC
TRBV4-1	.	TRBJ1-1	.	CASSPGQGTTEAFF	TGCGCCAGCAGCCCCGGACAAGGTACCACTGAAGCTTTCTTT
TRBV12-3/TRBV12-4	TRBD1	TRBJ1-2	once	CASRVQGYGYTF	TGTGCCAGCAGAGTACAGGGGTATGGCTACACCTTC
TRBV19	.	TRBJ2-7	few	CASSVSGLYEQYF	TGTGCCAGTAGTGTGTCGGGACTTTACGAGCAGTACTTC
TRBV3-1/TRBV3-2	TRBD1	TRBJ2-3	.	CASSIRQGRTDTQYF	TGTGCCAGCAGCATCCGACAGGGACGCACAGATACGCAGTATTTT
TRBV4-1	TRBD1	TRBJ1-4	.	CASSQAGTVNEKLFF	TGCGCCAGCAGCCAAGCCGGGACAGTTAATGAAAAACTGTTTTTT
TRBV29-1	.	TRBJ2-2	.	CSVTQTGLSGTGELFF	TGCAGCGTTACCCAAACAGGGTTATCGGGCACCGGGGAGCTGTTTTTT
TRBV6-5	TRBD2	TRBJ2-1	.	CASSSPGTSIYNEQFF	TGTGCCAGCAGTTCCCCGGGGACTAGCATATACAATGAGCAGTTCTTC
TRBV7-8	TRBD2	TRBJ2-3	.	CASSYTGTSGTDTQYF	TGTGCCAGCAGCTACACAGGGACTAGCGGCACAGATACGCAGTATTTT
TRBV11-3	TRBD1	TRBJ2-1	.	CASSPRTGIPYNEQFF	TGTGCCAGCAGCCCAAGGACAGGGATACCCTACAATGAGCAGTTCTTC
TRBV9	TRBD1	TRBJ1-6	.	CASSARQGVNSPLHF	TGTGCCAGCAGCGCCCGACAGGGTGTGAATTCACCCCTCCACTTT
TRBV7-9	TRBD1	TRBJ1-4	.	CASSSTKWDRAHEKLFF	TGTGCCAGCAGCTCAACCAAATGGGACAGGGCCCATGAAAAACTGTTTTTT
TRBV27	TRBD1	TRBJ1-4	.	CASSLWGQGAANEKLFF	TGTGCCAGCAGTTTATGGGGACAGGGGGCGGCTAATGAAAAACTGTTTTTT
TRBV18	.	TRBJ1-3	.	CASSAGQASGNTIYF	TGTGCCAGCTCTGCGGGGCAGGCCTCTGGAAACACCATATATTTT